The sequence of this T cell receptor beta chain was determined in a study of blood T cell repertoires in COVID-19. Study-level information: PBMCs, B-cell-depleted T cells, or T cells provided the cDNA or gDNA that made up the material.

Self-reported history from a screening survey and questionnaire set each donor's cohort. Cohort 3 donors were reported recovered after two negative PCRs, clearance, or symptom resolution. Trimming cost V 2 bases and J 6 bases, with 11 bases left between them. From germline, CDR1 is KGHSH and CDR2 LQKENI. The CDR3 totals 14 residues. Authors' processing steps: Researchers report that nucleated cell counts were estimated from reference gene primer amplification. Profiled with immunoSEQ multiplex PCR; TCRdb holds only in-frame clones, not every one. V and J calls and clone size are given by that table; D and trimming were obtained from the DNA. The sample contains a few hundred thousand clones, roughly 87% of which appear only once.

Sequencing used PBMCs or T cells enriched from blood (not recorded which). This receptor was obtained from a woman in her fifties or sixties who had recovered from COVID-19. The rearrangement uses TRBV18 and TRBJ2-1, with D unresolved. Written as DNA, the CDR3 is TGTGCCAGCTCACCAGACACCCAAGTCAATGAGCAGTTCTTC. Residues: CASSPDTQVNEQFF. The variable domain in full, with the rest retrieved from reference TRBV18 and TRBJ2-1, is NAGVMQNPRHLVRRRGQEARLRCSPMKGHSHVYWYRQLPEEGLKFMVYLQKENIIDESGMPKERFSAEFPKEGPSILRIQQVVRGDSAAYFCASSPDTQVNEQFFGPGTRLTVL.